The sequence of this TCR beta chain was determined in a study of OX40 agonist ivuxolimab in advanced cancers. Across the study: The patients' treatment was ivuxolimab, an agonistic anti-OX40 (CD134) antibody. Study-level points and caveats: Dose levels from 0.1 to 3.0 mg/kg saw CD4+ and CD8+ blood T cells expand clonally by week 6. Expanded clones belonging to CD8+ T cells outnumbered, on average, those of CD4+.

Clones were read by immunoSEQ multiplex PCR, and TCRdb kept only the in-frame ones, dropping some. In the table there are tens of thousands of clones, roughly 80% of which are singletons. Comment on this clone: Its target is unknown.

Sampled blood was obtained at baseline, cycle 4 day 1, and cycle 7 day 1. CDR3 size: 19 residues. The trim removed 2 bases at V and 0 bases at J, leaving 9 bases unmatched. Germline CDR1 reads WNHNN; CDR2 reads SYGVQD (reference sequence). The rearrangement links TRBV10-1 to TRBJ2-1; 11 bases line up with TRBD1. This sample comprised CD4+ or CD8+ T cells sorted from blood, obtained in a trial of the OX40 agonist ivuxolimab. The source of this sequence is an adult with an advanced solid tumor such as melanoma, head and neck, liver or kidney cancer. CDR3 sequence: CASSEGTGGLLNSYNEQFF. CDR3 nucleotides: TGCGCCAGCAGTGAGGGGACAGGGGGACTTTTAAACTCCTACAATGAGCAGTTCTTC.